This is a list of T cell receptor beta chains from one sample in a study of shared clonotypes between healthy human individuals. TCRdb's table, derived via immunoSEQ multiplex PCR, lists solely in-frame clones and lacks some. The sample has under 1,100,000 clones, about 75% seen once. The specimen was memory CD4+ T cells sorted from blood. All receptors derive from a man in his late teens or twenties in good health. Both conserved end residues are part of each CDR3. D genes are given only for firm matches. Size is stated for part of the rows, as once, few or many counts, or as a class when the clone is expanded.

D gene	V gene	clone size	J gene	CDR3 DNA	CDR3 protein
.	TRBV6-1	.	TRBJ2-7	TGTGCCAGCAGTGGGGCCTACGAGCAGTACTTC	CASSGAYEQYF
.	TRBV12-5	.	TRBJ1-4	TGTGCTAGTGCTGGGCAGGGTAGGGAAAAACTGTTTTTT	CASAGQGREKLFF
.	TRBV5-1	.	TRBJ1-1	TGCGCCAGCAGCAGGGACCCCATGAACACTGAAGCTTTCTTT	CASSRDPMNTEAFF
.	TRBV2	.	TRBJ2-4	TGTGCCAGCACGGAGGGGAAAAACATTCAGTACTTC	CASTEGKNIQYF
TRBD1	TRBV25-1	.	TRBJ2-1	TGTGCCAGCAGGGGGACAGGGTACCATGAGCAGTTCTTC	CASRGTGYHEQFF
.	TRBV2	.	TRBJ1-1	TGTGCCAGCAGTTCTCAGGGGTGGGGGACTGAAGCTTTCTTT	CASSSQGWGTEAFF
TRBD1	TRBV30	few	TRBJ2-4	TGTGCCTGGAGTGTACTGGGACAGGGTAAAAACATTCAGTACTTC	CAWSVLGQGKNIQYF
TRBD2	TRBV7-2	.	TRBJ2-5	TGTGCCAGCAGCCCCGGACTAGCGGGGGTGGGGACCCAGTACTTC	CASSPGLAGVGTQYF
.	TRBV7-6	many	TRBJ2-2	TGTGCCAGCAGGCTGGACTACAACACCGGGGAGCTGTTTTTT	CASRLDYNTGELFF
TRBD1	TRBV7-9	.	TRBJ1-1	TGTGCCAGCAGCTCAGTCGACAGGGGCACTGAAGCTTTCTTT	CASSSVDRGTEAFF
.	TRBV27	few	TRBJ1-4	TGTGCCAGCAGCTCCTCCCGAGTTGAAAAACTGTTTTTT	CASSSSRVEKLFF
.	TRBV7-9	.	TRBJ2-3	TGTGCCAGCAGCCTAGGGTTCATTGATAAACCCCTCAATACGCAGTATTTT	CASSLGFIDKPLNTQYF
.	TRBV5-1	.	TRBJ2-1	TGCGCCAGCAGCATCGACTGGGTCTACAATGAGCAGTTCTTC	CASSIDWVYNEQFF
TRBD1	TRBV30	.	TRBJ1-6	TGTGCCTGGAGTACCTCCCCGACAGGGAGCAATTCACCCCTCCACTTT	CAWSTSPTGSNSPLHF
.	TRBV6-5	.	TRBJ2-7	TGTGCCAGCCGTCTAGCGCTAAGCTCCTACGAGCAGTACTTC	CASRLALSSYEQYF
.	TRBV14	.	TRBJ2-1	TGTGCCAGCAGCCTTCGCGGGGAGACAGTATACAATGAGCAGTTCTTC	CASSLRGETVYNEQFF
.	TRBV4-3	.	TRBJ2-5	TGCGCCAGCAGCCAGTCCGGACAGACCCAAGAGACCCAGTACTTC	CASSQSGQTQETQYF
.	TRBV10-3	.	TRBJ2-7	TGTGCCATCAGTGAGTTGGGGGACCACGAGCAGTACTTC	CAISELGDHEQYF
.	TRBV6-1	.	TRBJ1-2	TGTGCCAGCAGTGATGTTAGGGGTCGTCTTGGCTACACCTTC	CASSDVRGRLGYTF
.	TRBV10-1	.	TRBJ2-7	TGCGCCAGCACAACCCCCGAGGTGGGACCATACGAGCAGTACTTC	CASTTPEVGPYEQYF
.	TRBV5-1	few	TRBJ2-3	TGCGCCAGCAGCTACTCTAGCACAGATACGCAGTATTTT	CASSYSSTDTQYF
.	TRBV5-8	.	TRBJ2-2	TGTGCCAGCAGCTTGGGGACCCCAATCCGAACCGGGGAGCTGTTTTTT	CASSLGTPIRTGELFF